These 32 T cell receptor beta chains were sequenced from one sample in a study of blood T cell repertoires in COVID-19. The table came from immunoSEQ multiplex PCR; TCRdb's copy has only in-frame clones and leaves some out. The sample lists under 150,000 clones; about 80% were seen once. What was sequenced was peripheral blood. The receptors originated from a human donor in a cohort sampled during active COVID-19.

The chain combines TRBV7-2 with TRBJ2-1; perhaps TRBD1 as D (5 bases). Germline CDR1 reads SGHTA; CDR2 reads FQGNSA. Between the trimmed V and J ends, which lost 1 base and 15 bases, there was a span of 16 bases. This CDR3 has 13 amino acids. CDR3 residues: CASSLESQGVRFF. In DNA form, the CDR3 reads TGTGCCAGCAGCTTAGAGTCTCAGGGTGTCCGGTTCTTC.

CDR3 amino acids: CASSLLLAGELFF. The CDR3 DNA reads TGCGCCAGCAGCTTGTTGCTAGCCGGGGAGCTGTTTTTT. The genes are TRBV5-1 and TRBJ2-2, with no clear D. V was cut by 1 base and J by 6 bases, with 7 bases left in between. The CDR3 loop spans 13 amino acids. Per the germline V gene, CDR1 is SGHRS and CDR2 is YFSETQ.

This sequence joins TRBV28 and TRBJ1-5; 7 bases line up with TRBD1. Germline-derived CDR1 and CDR2 are MDHEN and SYDVKM. The CDR3 is made up of 15 amino acids. V gave up 4 bases and J gave up 3 bases; unmatched junction bases: 6. Here the CDR3 reads CASSSPGQHNQPQHF. The CDR3 region has the DNA TGTGCCAGCAGTTCCCCGGGACAGCACAATCAGCCCCAGCATTTT.

This clone was seen a single time. J is TRBJ2-2 and V is TRBV6-6; D is unresolved. The CDR3 extends over 12 amino acids. Germline V gene data show CDR1 as MNHNY and CDR2 as SVGAGI (reference sequence). Trimming took off 7 bases at V and 2 bases at J, with 5 bases between the two ends. The CDR3 protein is CASTLNTGELFF. The CDR3 DNA reads TGTGCCAGCACCCTAAACACCGGGGAGCTGTTTTTT.

The chain carries TRBV6-5 and TRBJ2-7; the match to TRBD2 covers 12 bases. The V gene's germline CDR1 is MNHEY and CDR2 SVGAGI. Trimming at V came to 7 bases and at J to 3 bases, leaving 7 bases not matched to a gene. The CDR3 is 15 amino acids. The CDR3 coding sequence is TGTGCCAGCAAGTCTTCGACTAGCGGGAGCTACGAGCAGTACTTC. This codes for CASKSSTSGSYEQYF.

This clone appeared a few times. The chain has TRBV30 and TRBJ1-4; perhaps TRBD1 as D (5 bases). V was cut by 2 bases and J by 7 bases, with 14 bases left in between. Germline CDR1 and CDR2: GTSNPN and SVGIG (reference sequence). This CDR3 has 14 amino acids. The CDR3 sequence: CAWSRSRVGEKLFF. The DNA for the CDR3 is TGTGCCTGGAGTCGTTCCAGGGTCGGTGAAAAACTGTTTTTT.

This clone has only one observation. This chain connects TRBV28 to TRBJ2-1; D possibly corresponds to TRBD2 (5 bases). The CDR3 loop spans 16 amino acids. Germline CDR1 reads MDHEN; CDR2 reads SYDVKM. V lost 5 bases, J lost 3 bases, and 17 bases lay in between. Here the CDR3 DNA reads TGTGCCAGCAGTAAACCCCAGCGGAGAGTCTACAATGAGCAGTTCTTC. Protein: CASSKPQRRVYNEQFF. Full variable domain (rest looked up from reference TRBV28 and TRBJ2-1): DVKVTQSSRYLVKRTGEKVFLECVQDMDHENMFWYRQDPGLGLRLIYFSYDVKMKEKGDIPEGYSVSREKKERFSLILESASTNQTSMYLCASSKPQRRVYNEQFFGPGTRLTVL.

J is TRBJ1-3 and V is TRBV5-6, with a possible D match to TRBD1 (5 bases). The germline CDR1 and CDR2 sequences are SGHDT and YYEEEE. CDR3 length: 15 residues. Trimming cost V 0 bases and J 1 base, with 8 bases left between them. The CDR3: CASSLARGSGNTIYF. In nucleotides, the CDR3 is TGTGCCAGCAGCTTGGCACGGGGGTCTGGAAACACCATATATTTT.

This clone has just one count. The chain joins TRBV21-1 to TRBJ1-5; the table calls TRBD1, which could not be checked here. TRBV21-1 is a pseudogene segment. The CDR3 sequence is 20 residues long. DNA of the CDR3: TGTGCCAGCAGCCCCCAAAGAGGTGTTGGGGACAGACATAGCAATCAGCCCCAGCATTTT. This encodes CASSPQRGVGDRHSNQPQHF.

The V gene is TRBV4-3, the J gene TRBJ2-5, with TRBD2 identical over 9 bases. This CDR3 comprises 18 residues. Germline CDR1 and CDR2: LGHNA and YSLEER. The V and J ends lost 0 bases and 7 bases, in that order; junction bases with no gene match: 15. Written as DNA, the CDR3 is TGCGCCAGCAGCCAAGACGCCAGCGGGGGGTCCGCCCGGGCGACCCAGTACTTC. It translates to CASSQDASGGSARATQYF.

The chain joins TRBV28 to TRBJ1-6; 7 bases map to TRBD1. This CDR3 region has 14 residues. Germline-derived CDR1 and CDR2 are MDHEN and SYDVKM. V was pared by 2 bases and J by 13 bases, with 8 bases of the junction left unmatched. The CDR3 sequence: CASSLTGTALPLHF. CDR3 DNA sequence: TGTGCCAGCAGTTTAACCGGGACAGCTCTTCCCCTCCACTTT.

This chain links TRBV9 with TRBJ1-2; a possible D gene is TRBD1 (6 bases). From germline, CDR1 is SGDLS and CDR2 YYNGEE. The CDR3 length is 18 residues. V was shortened by 4 bases and J by 5 bases, with 27 bases between the two germline ends. CDR3 coding DNA: TGTGCCAGCAGCCCTAGGGACACCCGCTCTCTTCCCTTATATGGCTACACCTTC. Its translation is CASSPRDTRSLPLYGYTF.

J is TRBJ2-2 and V is TRBV5-4, with D possibly matching TRBD1 (6 bases). Germline CDR1 and CDR2: SGHNT and YYREEE (reference sequence). V gave up 0 bases and J gave up 2 bases, with 8 bases separating them. The CDR3 consists of 15 residues. The DNA of the CDR3 is TGTGCCAGCAGCTTGGGGGGGCTCAACACCGGGGAGCTGTTTTTT. It specifies CASSLGGLNTGELFF.

V gene TRBV5-1 combines with J gene TRBJ2-5; 9 bases line up with TRBD2. Germline values: CDR1 SGHRS, CDR2 YFSETQ. The CDR3 covers 15 residues. J lost 2 bases, V lost 3 bases, and 5 bases had no gene match. CDR3 sequence: CASSSLTSGQETQYF. For the CDR3, the DNA is TGCGCCAGCAGCTCGTTGACTAGCGGACAAGAGACCCAGTACTTC. The full variable domain, with the rest looked up from reference TRBV5-1 and TRBJ2-5, is KAGVTQTPRYLIKTRGQQVTLSCSPISGHRSVSWYQQTPGQGLQFLFEYFSETQRNKGNFPGRFSGRQFSNSRSEMNVSTLELGDSALYLCASSSLTSGQETQYFGPGTRLLVL.

CDR3 protein: CAISNRDRAGNTIYF. The CDR3 DNA is TGTGCCATCAGTAACAGAGACAGGGCTGGAAACACCATATATTTT. The chain has TRBV10-3 and TRBJ1-3, with 7 bases that match TRBD1. J was trimmed by 2 bases and V by 5 bases; bases with no gene match: 6. CDR3 length equals 15 residues. The germline gives CDR1 ENHRY, CDR2 SYGVKD.

The gene calls are TRBV7-9 and TRBJ2-1, with 12 bases matching TRBD1. CDR3 size: 14 residues. Trimming at V came to 3 bases and at J to 8 bases, leaving 2 bases not matched to a gene. Germline V gene lookup returns CDR1 SEHNR and CDR2 FQNEAQ (reference sequence). The CDR3 DNA is TGTGCCAGCAGCTTGGGACAGGGGGCATATGAGCAGTTCTTC. As protein: CASSLGQGAYEQFF.

V usage is TRBV6-2 or TRBV6-3 and J usage is TRBJ1-5, with 9 bases that match TRBD1. This CDR3 region has 16 residues. Looked up from germline, CDR1 is MNHEY and CDR2 is SVGEGT. The V segment lost 6 bases and the J segment 1 base; nucleotides outside the gene matches: 7. CDR3 DNA: TGTGCCAGCAGGCCTGAGACAGGGGGGAGCAATCAGCCCCAGCATTTT. Amino acids: CASRPETGGSNQPQHF.

The rearrangement joins TRBV4-2 to TRBJ1-3, with TRBD1 identical over 11 bases. V shed 0 bases, J shed 4 bases, and the junction held 5 bases outside the gene matches. Per the germline V gene, CDR1 is LGHNA and CDR2 is YNFKEQ. The CDR3 is 17 amino acids. The CDR3 is CASSQDGGQGVGNTIYF. CDR3 in DNA: TGTGCCAGCAGCCAAGATGGGGGACAGGGGGTCGGAAACACCATATATTTT.

CDR3 coding DNA: TGTGCCAGTAGTGCGGTAAGTCGGGACAATCAGCCCCAGCATTTT. It codes for CASSAVSRDNQPQHF. The chain carries TRBV19 and TRBJ1-5; D is unclear. CDR1 and CDR2 from the germline V gene are LNHDA and SQIVND (reference sequence). Deletions cut 5 bases from V and 3 bases from J, with 14 bases between. CDR3 length: 15 residues.

On this clone itself: Different DNA sequences within this sample yield the same CDR3. The V and J genes are TRBV18 and TRBJ2-5; no clear D gene. Trimming stripped 3 bases from V and 3 bases from J, with 2 bases between. Germline lookup yields CDR1 KGHSH and CDR2 LQKENI. The CDR3 has 11 amino acids. CDR3 nucleotide sequence: TGTGCCAGCTCACCCGAAGAGACCCAGTACTTC. Translating gives CASSPEETQYF.

A word on this clone: Different DNA sequences within this sample yield the same CDR3. This rearrangement joins TRBV2 to TRBJ1-1; D possibly corresponds to TRBD1 (5 bases). Trimming left V 3 bases short and J 5 bases short, with 16 bases between. This CDR3 has 15 residues. The germline V gene has CDR1 SNHLY and CDR2 FYNNEI. The CDR3 sequence: CASSEGQGRNTEAFF. CDR3 DNA: TGTGCCAGCAGTGAGGGGCAGGGTAGGAATACTGAAGCTTTCTTT.

The CDR3 here is CASSQVGQGNAEAFF. DNA for the CDR3: TGTGCCAGCAGCCAAGTGGGACAGGGAAATGCTGAAGCTTTCTTT. V usage is TRBV4-2 and J usage is TRBJ1-1, with TRBD1 matching over 9 bases. J gave up 6 bases and V 1 base, and 6 bases lay outside the gene matches. CDR3 size: 15 residues. The germline CDR1 and CDR2 sequences are LGHNA and YNFKEQ.

The gene calls are TRBV10-2 and TRBJ1-1; 7 positions match TRBD1. Trimming at V came to 2 bases and at J to 5 bases, leaving 5 bases not matched to a gene. The V gene's germline CDR1 is WSHSY and CDR2 SAAADI. The CDR3 extends over 14 amino acids. The CDR3 sequence is CASSEKTGRTEAFF. CDR3 coding DNA: TGCGCCAGCAGTGAGAAGACAGGGCGGACTGAAGCTTTCTTT.

The chain has TRBV7-2 and TRBJ2-2, with TRBD1 matching 7 bases. The CDR3 loop spans 15 amino acids. Per the germline V gene, CDR1 is SGHTA and CDR2 is FQGNSA. V shed 7 bases, J shed 3 bases, and the junction held 8 bases outside the gene matches. The chain's CDR3 is CASNRRTGDTGELFF. As DNA, the CDR3 is TGTGCCAGCAACCGGCGGACAGGCGACACCGGGGAGCTGTTTTTT.

The rearrangement links TRBV10-3 to TRBJ1-3; 7 bases line up with TRBD1. Germline loops: CDR1 ENHRY, CDR2 SYGVKD. With 0 bases clipped from V and 2 bases from J, the junction kept 4 bases outside the gene matches. The CDR3 totals 16 residues. The CDR3 coding sequence is TGTGCCATCAGTGAGTCGCGGGACAGCGCTGGAAACACCATATATTTT. Translating it yields CAISESRDSAGNTIYF.

This clone has just one count. This rearrangement joins TRBV9 to TRBJ1-1; perhaps TRBD1 as D (5 bases). From germline, CDR1 is SGDLS and CDR2 YYNGEE. Trimming left V 3 bases short and J 4 bases short, with 13 bases between. The CDR3 extends over 14 amino acids. DNA for the CDR3: TGTGCCAGCAGCGGACGAAGAGACAGCACTGAAGCTTTCTTT. Translated, it gives CASSGRRDSTEAFF.

The genes are TRBV7-9 and TRBJ1-4; TRBD1 matches 11 bases. The CDR3 is 16 amino acids. With V trimmed by 4 bases and J by 8 bases, 9 bases remained unmatched. The V gene's germline CDR1 is SEHNR and CDR2 FQNEAQ (reference sequence). The CDR3 here is CASSSTTGQGEEKLFF. The CDR3 nucleotides are TGTGCCAGCAGCTCTACAACGGGACAGGGGGAAGAAAAACTGTTTTTT.

This sequence joins TRBV19 and TRBJ2-3; TRBD1 aligns across 9 bases. Germline V gene sequence: CDR1 LNHDA, CDR2 SQIVND (reference sequence). This CDR3 comprises 14 residues. Losses at the gene ends were 6 bases for V and 4 bases for J; bases not matched to a gene: 5. DNA of the CDR3: TGTGCCAGTAGGGAACAGGGGGCGGCAGATACGCAGTATTTT. This sequence encodes CASREQGAADTQYF. The entire variable domain, with the rest obtained from reference TRBV19 and TRBJ2-3, is as follows: DGGITQSPKYLFRKEGQNVTLSCEQNLNHDAMYWYRQDPGQGLRLIYYSQIVNDFQKGDIAEGYSVSREKKESFPLTVTSAQKNPTAFYLCASREQGAADTQYFGPGTRLTVL.

The rearrangement uses TRBV6-5 and TRBJ1-6; the D is unclear. CDR1 and CDR2 from the germline V gene are MNHEY and SVGAGI. Trimming left V 10 bases short and J 0 bases short, with 7 bases between. The CDR3 sequence is 13 residues long. CDR3 nucleotides: TGTGCCACGACGGGCTCCTATAATTCACCCCTCCACTTT. This encodes CATTGSYNSPLHF.

The chain links TRBV29-1 to TRBJ1-2, with D maybe TRBD1 (5 bases). The CDR3 spans 12 residues. V lost 3 bases and J 8 bases, leaving 13 bases between the germline ends. Per germline, CDR1 SQVTM and CDR2 ANQGSEA. As DNA, the CDR3 is TGCAGCGTTGACCCCAGGGCAGGCGGCTACACCTTC. Its translation: CSVDPRAGGYTF.

This clone came up once. The rearrangement uses TRBV15 and TRBJ2-1, with TRBD2 identical over 7 bases. Trimming at V came to 0 bases and at J to 0 bases, leaving 8 bases not matched to a gene. The CDR3 runs 18 residues. CDR1 and CDR2 from the germline V gene are LNHNV and YYDKDF (reference sequence). CDR3 in amino acids: CATSRDPGGSSSYNEQFF. As DNA, the CDR3 is TGTGCCACCAGCAGAGATCCAGGCGGGAGCAGCTCCTACAATGAGCAGTTCTTC.

The J gene is TRBJ2-1, the V gene TRBV5-1; 8 nucleotides match TRBD1. V was clipped by 0 bases and J by 9 bases; unmatched bases: 5. The CDR3 is 14 amino acids. Germline CDR1 reads SGHRS; CDR2 reads YFSETQ. CDR3 sequence (DNA): TGCGCCAGCAGCTTGGGACAGGGGACGGGTGAGCAGTTCTTC. Residues: CASSLGQGTGEQFF.